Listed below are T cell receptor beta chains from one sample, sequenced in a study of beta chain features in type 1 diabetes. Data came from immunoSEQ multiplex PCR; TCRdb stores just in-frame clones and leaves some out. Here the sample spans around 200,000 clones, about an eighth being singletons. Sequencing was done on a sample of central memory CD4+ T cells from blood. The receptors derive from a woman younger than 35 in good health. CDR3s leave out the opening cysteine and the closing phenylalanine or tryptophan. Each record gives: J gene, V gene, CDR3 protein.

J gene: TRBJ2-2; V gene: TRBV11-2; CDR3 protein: ASSLQGGELF
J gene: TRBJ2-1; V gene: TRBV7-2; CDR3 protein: ASSLVAENEQF
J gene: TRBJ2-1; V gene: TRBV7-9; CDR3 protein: ASSLEQYNEQF
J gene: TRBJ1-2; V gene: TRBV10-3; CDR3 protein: AISEGADGYT
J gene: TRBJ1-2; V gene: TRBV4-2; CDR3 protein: ASSQDRYGGGYT
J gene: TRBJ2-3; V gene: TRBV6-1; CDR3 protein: ASGGRGTDTQY
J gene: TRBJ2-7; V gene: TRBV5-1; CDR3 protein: ASSSALRTDSSYEQY
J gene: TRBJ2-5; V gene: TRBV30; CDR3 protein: AVAGGPLKETQY
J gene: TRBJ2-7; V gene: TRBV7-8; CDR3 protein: ASSSRASGRSSYEQY
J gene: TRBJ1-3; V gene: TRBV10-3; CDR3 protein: ASSYSITGNTIY
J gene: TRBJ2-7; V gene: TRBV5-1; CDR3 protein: ASSPGLAASYEQY
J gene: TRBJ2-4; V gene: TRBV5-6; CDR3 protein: ASSLGENIQY
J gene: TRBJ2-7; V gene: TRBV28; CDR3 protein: ASRGGLALHEQY
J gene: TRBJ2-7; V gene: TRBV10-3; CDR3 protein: AISDRMAGNSYEQY
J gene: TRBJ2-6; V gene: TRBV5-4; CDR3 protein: ASSLPHRGTGANVLT
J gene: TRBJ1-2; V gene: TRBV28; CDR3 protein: ASSPSNYGYT
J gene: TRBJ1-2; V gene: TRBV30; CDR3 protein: AWDPGDNYGYT
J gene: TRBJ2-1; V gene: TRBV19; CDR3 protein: ASSIIVPGLAAPNEQF
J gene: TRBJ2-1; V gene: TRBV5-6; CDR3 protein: ASSLVLADNEQF
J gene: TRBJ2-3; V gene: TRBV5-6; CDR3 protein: ASSSGGTDTQY
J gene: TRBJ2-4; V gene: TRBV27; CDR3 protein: ASSLPRQGQAKNIQY
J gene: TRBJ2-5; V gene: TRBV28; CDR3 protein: ASSLPGQGWETQY
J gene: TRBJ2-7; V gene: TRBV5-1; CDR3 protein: ASSLVGTSYEQY
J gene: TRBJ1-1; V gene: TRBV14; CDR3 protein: ASSQGFGAARRITEAF
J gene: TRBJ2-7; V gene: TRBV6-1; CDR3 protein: ASLRGEGSYEQY
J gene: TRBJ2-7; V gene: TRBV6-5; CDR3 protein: ASSRQGATYEQY
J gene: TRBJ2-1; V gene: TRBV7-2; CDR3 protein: ASSPGGQGTRLQF
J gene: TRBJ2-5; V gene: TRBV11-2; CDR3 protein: ASSLSKGGETQY
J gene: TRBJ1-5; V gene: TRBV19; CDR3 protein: ASAWDRGPQPQH
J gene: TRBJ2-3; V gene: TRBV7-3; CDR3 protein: ASSLRAIGQGTDTQY
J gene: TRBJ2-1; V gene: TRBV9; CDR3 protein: ASRGTGIDNEQF
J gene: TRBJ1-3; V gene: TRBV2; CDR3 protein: AGGVTGNTIY
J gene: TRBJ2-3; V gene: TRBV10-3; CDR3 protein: AISLGAGAYTTDTQY
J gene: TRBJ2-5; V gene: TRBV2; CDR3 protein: ATSAGGAGQETQY
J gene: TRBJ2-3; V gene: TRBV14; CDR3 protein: ASSRLRTGSTDTQY